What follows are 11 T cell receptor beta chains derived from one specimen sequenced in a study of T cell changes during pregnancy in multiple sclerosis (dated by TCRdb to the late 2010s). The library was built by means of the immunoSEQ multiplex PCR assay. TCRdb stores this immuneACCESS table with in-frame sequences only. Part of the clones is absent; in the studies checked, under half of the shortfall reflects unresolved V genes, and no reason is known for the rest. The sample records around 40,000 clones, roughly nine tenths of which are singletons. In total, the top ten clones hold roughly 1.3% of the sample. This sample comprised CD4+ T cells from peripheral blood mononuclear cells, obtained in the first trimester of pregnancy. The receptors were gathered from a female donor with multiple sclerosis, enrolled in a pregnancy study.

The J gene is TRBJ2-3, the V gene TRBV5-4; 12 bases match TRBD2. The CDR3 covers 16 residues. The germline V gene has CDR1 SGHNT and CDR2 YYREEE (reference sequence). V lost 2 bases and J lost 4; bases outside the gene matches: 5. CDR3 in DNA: TGTGCCAGCAGCTTACGACTAGCGGGAGTGTCAGATACGCAGTATTTT. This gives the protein CASSLRLAGVSDTQYF.

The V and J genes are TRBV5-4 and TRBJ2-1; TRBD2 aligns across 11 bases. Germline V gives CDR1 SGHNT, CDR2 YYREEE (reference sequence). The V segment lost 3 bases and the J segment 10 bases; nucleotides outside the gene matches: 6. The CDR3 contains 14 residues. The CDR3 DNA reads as TGTGCCAGCAGCTCACTAGCGGGAGAGAGGGAGCAGTTCTTC. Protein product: CASSSLAGEREQFF.

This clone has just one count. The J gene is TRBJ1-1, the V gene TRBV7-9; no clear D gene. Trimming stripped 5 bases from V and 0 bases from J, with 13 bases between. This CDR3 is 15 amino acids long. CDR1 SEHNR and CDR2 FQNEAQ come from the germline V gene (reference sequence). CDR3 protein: CASSPKQRLNTEAFF. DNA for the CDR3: TGTGCCAGCAGCCCAAAACAGAGACTGAACACTGAAGCTTTCTTT.

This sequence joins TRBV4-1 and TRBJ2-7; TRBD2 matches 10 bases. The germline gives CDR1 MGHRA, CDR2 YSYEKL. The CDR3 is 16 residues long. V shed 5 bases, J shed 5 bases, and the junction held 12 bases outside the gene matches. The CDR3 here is CASSSLSSGRPHEQYF. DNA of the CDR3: TGCGCCAGCAGCAGCCTCAGTAGCGGGAGGCCCCACGAGCAGTACTTC.

The CDR3 region has the DNA TGTGCCAGCAGCTCGTCCGGACAGGGACTCACTGAAGCTTTCTTT. Protein sequence: CASSSSGQGLTEAFF. J is TRBJ1-1 and V is TRBV7-2, with 8 bases aligning to TRBD1. Germline V gives CDR1 SGHTA, CDR2 FQGNSA. V was clipped by 4 bases and J by 4 bases; unmatched bases: 8. This CDR3 spans 15 amino acids.

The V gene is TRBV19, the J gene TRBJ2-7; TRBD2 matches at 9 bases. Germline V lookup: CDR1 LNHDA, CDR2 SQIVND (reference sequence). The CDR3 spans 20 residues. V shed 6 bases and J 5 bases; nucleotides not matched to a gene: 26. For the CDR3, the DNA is TGTGCCAGTAGAGCCAGGGCCGTGGTGAGCGGGAGGCCTTCCTACGACGAGCAGTACTTC. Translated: CASRARAVVSGRPSYDEQYF.

The CDR3 loop is CASRTGQGGHTEAFF. In DNA form, the CDR3 reads TGTGCCAGCAGGACAGGACAGGGCGGTCACACTGAAGCTTTCTTT. The chain has TRBV28 and TRBJ1-1; the match to TRBD1 covers 8 bases. The CDR3 is 15 residues long. Per germline, CDR1 MDHEN and CDR2 SYDVKM. V shed 6 bases, J shed 3 bases, and the junction held 9 bases outside the gene matches.

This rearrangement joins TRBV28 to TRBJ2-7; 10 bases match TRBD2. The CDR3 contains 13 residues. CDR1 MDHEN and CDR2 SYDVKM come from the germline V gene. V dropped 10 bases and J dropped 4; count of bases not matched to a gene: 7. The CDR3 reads CATFSAGGYEQYF. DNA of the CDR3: TGTGCCACCTTTTCAGCGGGAGGGTACGAGCAGTACTTC.

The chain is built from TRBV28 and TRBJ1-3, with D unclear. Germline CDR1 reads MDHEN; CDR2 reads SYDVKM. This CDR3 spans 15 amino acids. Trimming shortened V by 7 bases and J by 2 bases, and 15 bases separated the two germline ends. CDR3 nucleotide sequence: TGTGCCAGCATTTTTTCGGGGAAAGCTGGAAACACCATATATTTT. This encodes CASIFSGKAGNTIYF.

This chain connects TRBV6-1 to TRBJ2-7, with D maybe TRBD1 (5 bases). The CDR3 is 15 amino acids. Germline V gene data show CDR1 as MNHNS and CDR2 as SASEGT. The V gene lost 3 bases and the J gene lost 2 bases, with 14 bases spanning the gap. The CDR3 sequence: CASSEWKDTPYEQYF. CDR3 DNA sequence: TGTGCCAGCAGTGAGTGGAAGGACACTCCCTACGAGCAGTACTTC.

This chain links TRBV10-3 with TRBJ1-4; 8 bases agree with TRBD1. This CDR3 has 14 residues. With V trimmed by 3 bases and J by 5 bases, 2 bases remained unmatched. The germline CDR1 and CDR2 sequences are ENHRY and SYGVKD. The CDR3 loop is CAISETGGNEKLFF. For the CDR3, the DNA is TGTGCCATCAGTGAAACAGGGGGGAATGAAAAACTGTTTTTT.